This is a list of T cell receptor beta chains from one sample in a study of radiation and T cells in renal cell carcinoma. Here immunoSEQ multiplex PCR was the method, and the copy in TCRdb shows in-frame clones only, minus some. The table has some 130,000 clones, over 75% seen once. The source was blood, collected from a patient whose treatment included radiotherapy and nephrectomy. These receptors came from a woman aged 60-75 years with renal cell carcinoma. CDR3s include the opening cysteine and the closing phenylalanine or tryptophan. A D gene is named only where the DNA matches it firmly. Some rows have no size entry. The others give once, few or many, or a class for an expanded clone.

DNA: TGTGCCAGCAGTGGGACAGGAAAAGCTATAATCAATCAGCCCCAGCATTTT; CDR3: CASSGTGKAIINQPQHF; size: few; D: TRBD1; V: TRBV5-8; J: TRBJ1-5; length: 17
DNA: TGTGCCAGCAGTTTGAGAGGGAAAGGCCTAAATCAGCCCCAGCATTTT; CDR3: CASSLRGKGLNQPQHF; size: NA; D: NA; V: TRBV28; J: TRBJ1-5; length: 16
DNA: TGTGCCAGCAGTGAAAGCTGGACAGGGATGCACTATGGCTACACCTTC; CDR3: CASSESWTGMHYGYTF; size: NA; D: TRBD1; V: TRBV6-1; J: TRBJ1-2; length: 16
DNA: TGTGCCAGCAGCCCACTCCCGGTTGGTCAGCCCCAGCATTTT; CDR3: CASSPLPVGQPQHF; size: NA; D: NA; V: TRBV5-6; J: TRBJ1-5; length: 14
DNA: TGTGCCAGCAGTGAAGCGGGGACTAGCGGGGACGAGACCCAGTACTTC; CDR3: CASSEAGTSGDETQYF; size: NA; D: TRBD2; V: TRBV2; J: TRBJ2-5; length: 16
DNA: TGTGCCAGCAGTTTACGACAGCCGAACACTGAAGCTTTCTTT; CDR3: CASSLRQPNTEAFF; size: NA; D: NA; V: TRBV28; J: TRBJ1-1; length: 14
DNA: TGTGCCAGCAGCCACAGAACTAGCGGGACTTCCTACGAGCAGTACTTC; CDR3: CASSHRTSGTSYEQYF; size: NA; D: TRBD2; V: TRBV4-2; J: TRBJ2-7; length: 16
DNA: TGCGCCAGCAGCAGGACAGGGGGCGGAAACACCATATATTTT; CDR3: CASSRTGGGNTIYF; size: NA; D: TRBD1; V: TRBV5-1; J: TRBJ1-3; length: 14
DNA: TGTGCCAGCAGCAAGGGACAGGGGGGAGGCTACACCTTC; CDR3: CASSKGQGGGYTF; size: NA; D: TRBD1; V: TRBV7-9; J: TRBJ1-2; length: 13
DNA: TGTGCCAGCACGGGAAACGGGTACGAGCAGTACTTC; CDR3: CASTGNGYEQYF; size: once; D: NA; V: TRBV2; J: TRBJ2-7; length: 12
DNA: TGTGCCAGCGTGGGACCGGGACAGGGAGGCTATGGCTACACCTTC; CDR3: CASVGPGQGGYGYTF; size: NA; D: TRBD1; V: TRBV28; J: TRBJ1-2; length: 15
DNA: TGTGCCAGCAGTGACAGGGGATATACCGGGGAGCTGTTTTTT; CDR3: CASSDRGYTGELFF; size: few; D: NA; V: TRBV6-1; J: TRBJ2-2; length: 14
DNA: TGTGCCAGCAGGCCCTCGGGGTCGGGAGAGACCCAGTACTTC; CDR3: CASRPSGSGETQYF; size: NA; D: NA; V: TRBV28; J: TRBJ2-5; length: 14
DNA: TGTGCCAGCAGTTGGGGACCGACTGAAACCGGGGAGCTGTTTTTT; CDR3: CASSWGPTETGELFF; size: NA; D: NA; V: TRBV6-1; J: TRBJ2-2; length: 15
DNA: TGTGCCAGCAGTTTACTTAAGGGTCAGCCCCAGCATTTT; CDR3: CASSLLKGQPQHF; size: few; D: NA; V: TRBV28; J: TRBJ1-5; length: 13
DNA: TGTGCCAGCAACCGACAGGGGCCCACTGAAGCTTTCTTT; CDR3: CASNRQGPTEAFF; size: NA; D: TRBD1; V: TRBV2; J: TRBJ1-1; length: 13
DNA: TGTGCCAGCAGTAAAGACGGGGGATTCTATGGCTACACCTTC; CDR3: CASSKDGGFYGYTF; size: few; D: NA; V: TRBV27; J: TRBJ1-2; length: 14
DNA: TGTGCCAGCAGTTCACAATCTGGCGGCTACACCTTC; CDR3: CASSSQSGGYTF; size: few; D: NA; V: TRBV27; J: TRBJ1-2; length: 12
DNA: TGTGCCAGCAGTCGGGACAGGGGGAATGAAAAACTGTTTTTT; CDR3: CASSRDRGNEKLFF; size: NA; D: TRBD1; V: TRBV6-4; J: TRBJ1-4; length: 14
DNA: TGTGCCAGCAGTTTAGGATTTGGGAGCTCCTACGAGCAGTACTTC; CDR3: CASSLGFGSSYEQYF; size: once; D: NA; V: TRBV27; J: TRBJ2-7; length: 15
DNA: TGTGCCAGCGATTGGGACGGGTCCTACGAGCAGTACTTC; CDR3: CASDWDGSYEQYF; size: NA; D: NA; V: TRBV6-1; J: TRBJ2-7; length: 13
DNA: TGTGCCAGCAGCTTAGGGGACAGCGGGCCCAATGAGCAGTTCTTC; CDR3: CASSLGDSGPNEQFF; size: NA; D: NA; V: TRBV7-6; J: TRBJ2-1; length: 15
DNA: TGTGCCAGCAGCCCGAGCGGGTACTACAATGAGCAGTTCTTC; CDR3: CASSPSGYYNEQFF; size: NA; D: NA; V: TRBV7-2; J: TRBJ2-1; length: 14
DNA: TGTGCCAGCAGCTTCCCCGGGACAGGGACATTCTACGAGCAGTACTTC; CDR3: CASSFPGTGTFYEQYF; size: NA; D: TRBD1; V: TRBV5-6; J: TRBJ2-7; length: 16
DNA: TGTGCCAGCAGTGTCAGGGGCGCCGGCACAGATACGCAGTATTTT; CDR3: CASSVRGAGTDTQYF; size: NA; D: NA; V: TRBV28; J: TRBJ2-3; length: 15
DNA: TGTGCCAGCAGCTTTAGTTTGGGACAGGGGTACACTGAAGCTTTCTTT; CDR3: CASSFSLGQGYTEAFF; size: NA; D: TRBD1; V: TRBV7-2; J: TRBJ1-1; length: 16
DNA: TGTGCCAGCAGACCCTTTCCCGGGACAGGGAACTATGGCTACACCTTC; CDR3: CASRPFPGTGNYGYTF; size: NA; D: TRBD1; V: TRBV27; J: TRBJ1-2; length: 16
DNA: TGTGCCAGCAGCTTGTACAGCGGGAGCCACGAGCAGTACTTC; CDR3: CASSLYSGSHEQYF; size: NA; D: TRBD2; V: TRBV5-5; J: TRBJ2-7; length: 14
DNA: TGTGCCAGCTCAAATAGCGGGAGGGATGGTGAGCAGTTCTTC; CDR3: CASSNSGRDGEQFF; size: NA; D: TRBD2; V: TRBV18; J: TRBJ2-1; length: 14
DNA: TGTGCCAGCAGCACACCGGGACAGTTGTTACCTCATGGCTACACCTTC; CDR3: CASSTPGQLLPHGYTF; size: NA; D: TRBD1; V: TRBV5-5; J: TRBJ1-2; length: 16
DNA: TGTGCCAGCAGCCCCTTTGGGGGGGAATACTATGGCTACACCTTC; CDR3: CASSPFGGEYYGYTF; size: NA; D: NA; V: TRBV14; J: TRBJ1-2; length: 15
DNA: TGTGCCAGCAATTCCGGGTCGCGGGTCCCTGAAGCTTTCTTT; CDR3: CASNSGSRVPEAFF; size: once; D: NA; V: TRBV6-6; J: TRBJ1-1; length: 14
DNA: TGTGCCAGTAGATGGGGAGCAGGCAATCAGCCCCAGCATTTT; CDR3: CASRWGAGNQPQHF; size: NA; D: NA; V: TRBV19; J: TRBJ1-5; length: 14
DNA: TGTGCCAGCAGTGATCCTCGGGGCTATGGCTACACCTTC; CDR3: CASSDPRGYGYTF; size: few; D: NA; V: TRBV7-2; J: TRBJ1-2; length: 13
DNA: TGTGCCAGCAGTTTAAGGACAGATTTGTGGGCCCAGCATTTT; CDR3: CASSLRTDLWAQHF; size: NA; D: NA; V: TRBV28; J: TRBJ1-5; length: 14
DNA: TGTGCCAGTAGTACAACCACGGCGGAGGGTTGGGGCTACACCTTC; CDR3: CASSTTTAEGWGYTF; size: once; D: NA; V: TRBV19; J: TRBJ1-2; length: 15
DNA: TGTGCCACCACCGGACAGGGGGCAGTTGCCGGGGAGCTGTTTTTT; CDR3: CATTGQGAVAGELFF; size: once; D: TRBD1; V: TRBV6-5; J: TRBJ2-2; length: 15
DNA: TGTGCCTGGATTCCCGGGAATAAAAACATTCAGTACTTC; CDR3: CAWIPGNKNIQYF; size: NA; D: NA; V: TRBV30; J: TRBJ2-4; length: 13
DNA: TGTGCCTGGATGACCGGAAACACCATATATTTT; CDR3: CAWMTGNTIYF; size: NA; D: NA; V: TRBV30; J: TRBJ1-3; length: 11
DNA: TGTGCCAGCAGCTTATTTTCGACAGACAACACTGAAGCTTTCTTT; CDR3: CASSLFSTDNTEAFF; size: once; D: NA; V: TRBV7-3; J: TRBJ1-1; length: 15
DNA: TGTGCCAGCAGTGTGGCAGAAAAACTGTTTTTT; CDR3: CASSVAEKLFF; size: few; D: NA; V: TRBV6-1; J: TRBJ1-4; length: 11
DNA: TGCGCCAGCAGCAGAGACAGCTTGAACACTGAAGCTTTCTTT; CDR3: CASSRDSLNTEAFF; size: once; D: NA; V: TRBV5-1; J: TRBJ1-1; length: 14
DNA: TGTGCCACCACACAGGTGAATGAGCAGTTCTTC; CDR3: CATTQVNEQFF; size: once; D: NA; V: TRBV25-1; J: TRBJ2-1; length: 11
DNA: TGTGCCAGCAGTTTGACAGGGATCAATGGCTACACCTTC; CDR3: CASSLTGINGYTF; size: NA; D: TRBD1; V: TRBV28; J: TRBJ1-2; length: 13
DNA: TGCAGCGTCCGAGGGGGGGAGTTAAGGAATGAGCAGTTCTTC; CDR3: CSVRGGELRNEQFF; size: NA; D: NA; V: TRBV29-1; J: TRBJ2-1; length: 14
DNA: TGTGCCAGCTCACTAGGGACAGGGAGCGTTACAGCTTTCTTT; CDR3: CASSLGTGSVTAFF; size: NA; D: TRBD1; V: TRBV18; J: TRBJ1-1; length: 14
DNA: TGCAGTGCCCCTAAGGACGGGACGCAGTATTTT; CDR3: CSAPKDGTQYF; size: NA; D: NA; V: TRBV20-1; J: TRBJ2-3; length: 11
DNA: TGTGCCAGCAGTGAGCCTTGGGGGTATCAGCCCCAGCATTTT; CDR3: CASSEPWGYQPQHF; size: NA; D: NA; V: TRBV2; J: TRBJ1-5; length: 14
DNA: TGTGCCAGCAGCCAGGGGACAGGAGATCAGCCCCAGCATTTT; CDR3: CASSQGTGDQPQHF; size: NA; D: TRBD1; V: TRBV4-2; J: TRBJ1-5; length: 14
DNA: TGTGCCAGCAGTGTTCAAGAGACCCAGTACTTC; CDR3: CASSVQETQYF; size: NA; D: NA; V: TRBV6-1; J: TRBJ2-5; length: 11
DNA: TGTGCCAGCAGCTTTTTGGTTCTCTCGGCAACTAATGAAAAACTGTTTTTT; CDR3: CASSFLVLSATNEKLFF; size: once; D: NA; V: TRBV5-6; J: TRBJ1-4; length: 17
DNA: TGTGCCAGTTCCGGGACAGCTTCCTACGAGCAGTACTTC; CDR3: CASSGTASYEQYF; size: NA; D: TRBD1; V: TRBV19; J: TRBJ2-7; length: 13
DNA: TGTGCCAGCAGTTACTCGATTCTTAGCACAGATACGCAGTATTTT; CDR3: CASSYSILSTDTQYF; size: NA; D: NA; V: TRBV6-5; J: TRBJ2-3; length: 15
DNA: TGTGCCAGCAGCCGATGGACTAGCGGGGACTTATTTAGCACAGATACGCAGTATTTT; CDR3: CASSRWTSGDLFSTDTQYF; size: NA; D: TRBD2; V: TRBV4-2; J: TRBJ2-3; length: 19
DNA: TGCGCCAGCAGCTTGGGTAGCGGGGCCCCCTTAGATGAGCAGTTCTTC; CDR3: CASSLGSGAPLDEQFF; size: NA; D: TRBD2; V: TRBV5-1; J: TRBJ2-1; length: 16
DNA: TGTGCCAGCGGACGGCGGGGGTACAATGAGCAGTTCTTC; CDR3: CASGRRGYNEQFF; size: NA; D: TRBD2; V: TRBV6-5; J: TRBJ2-1; length: 13
DNA: TGTGCCAGCAGTGAGAGGTTTGTTGAAGCTTTCTTT; CDR3: CASSERFVEAFF; size: few; D: NA; V: TRBV2; J: TRBJ1-1; length: 12
DNA: TGTGCCAGCAGCTCCCAAAAGGAAAAACTGTTTTTT; CDR3: CASSSQKEKLFF; size: NA; D: NA; V: TRBV11-1; J: TRBJ1-4; length: 12
DNA: TGTGCCAGCAGCTTGGCTCGCCTCAATGAGCAGTTCTTC; CDR3: CASSLARLNEQFF; size: NA; D: NA; V: TRBV5-4; J: TRBJ2-1; length: 13